This T cell receptor beta chain was captured by sequencing in a study of Graves' ophthalmopathy and Graves' hyperthyroidism. Overall study results and limits: Using a 13-signature model, the authors split ophthalmopathy from stable hyperthyroidism, with roughly 90% sensitivity and about 80% specificity.

About this clonotype: Antigen specificity is unknown.

The CDR3 sequence is 16 residues long. After removal of 5 bases from V and 4 bases from J, the junction contained 7 bases not matched to a gene. Per germline, CDR1 SGHAT and CDR2 FQNNGV. The sequenced template was RNA, covering the TCR beta CDR3 region. A first-round RT-PCR used HTBI primers, followed by a second-round multiplex PCR. TCRdb processed the multiplex PCR reads anew with MiXCR; each CDR3 protein has one entry. This table holds a few hundred thousand distinct CDR3 sequences, roughly 16% found once. V gene TRBV11-2 combines with J gene TRBJ2-2; 10 nucleotides match TRBD2. This receptor was taken from an adult man with Graves' ophthalmopathy. The sequenced sample was peripheral blood. The DNA of the CDR3 is TGTGCCAGCAGCCAGGGACTAGCGAGTATCACCGGGGAGCTGTTTTTT. It encodes CASSQGLASITGELFF.